This T cell receptor (beta chain) was retrieved from a study of spatial heterogeneity in lung cancer. The overall study: The study consistently detected more beta-chain than alpha-chain sequences. Study results and limitations: Relative to follow-up, resection was when ubiquitous expanded tumor TCRs appeared more in blood.

Time point: sample taken at primary tumor resection. From tumor, nontumor lung or frozen PBMC, whole RNA was taken unsorted for sequencing. The donors were more than 70 patients with non-small cell lung cancer that was early-stage and untreated. Using its own MiXCR run on the 5' RACE reads, TCRdb lists one record per CDR3 protein. There are about 45,000 distinct CDR3 sequences in the sample; approximately 6.9% occur only once, and around 43% lies in the top ten. At least ten counts were recorded for this clonotype. The antigen is undetermined. V gave up 0 bases and J gave up 5 bases, with 8 bases separating them. This CDR3 is built from 14 residues. Germline V lookup: CDR1 SGHRS, CDR2 YFSETQ.

The chain links TRBV5-1 to TRBJ1-4; unclear D gene. The source material was PBMCs, sampled at surgery. This clonotype was sampled from a female donor with early-stage non-small cell lung cancer. DNA for the CDR3: TGCGCCAGCAGCTTGGCTTACACCAATGAAAAACTGTTTTTT. It is translated as CASSLAYTNEKLFF.